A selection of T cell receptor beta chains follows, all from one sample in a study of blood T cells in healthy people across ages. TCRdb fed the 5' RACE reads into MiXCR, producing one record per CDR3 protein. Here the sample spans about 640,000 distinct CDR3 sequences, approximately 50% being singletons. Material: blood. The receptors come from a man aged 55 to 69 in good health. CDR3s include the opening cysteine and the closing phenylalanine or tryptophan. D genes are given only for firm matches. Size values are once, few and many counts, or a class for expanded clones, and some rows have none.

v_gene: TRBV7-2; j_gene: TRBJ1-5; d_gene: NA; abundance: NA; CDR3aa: CASRPAGDYQPQHF; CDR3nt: TGTGCCAGCAGACCCGCGGGGGACTATCAGCCCCAGCATTTT
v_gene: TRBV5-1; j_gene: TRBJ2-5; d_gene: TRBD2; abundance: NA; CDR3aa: CASSLSLSSGGETQYF; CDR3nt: TGCGCCAGCAGCTTGTCGCTGAGTAGCGGGGGGGAGACCCAGTACTTC
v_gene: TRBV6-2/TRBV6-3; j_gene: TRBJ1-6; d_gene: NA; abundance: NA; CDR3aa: CASGRGNSPLHF; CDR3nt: TGTGCCAGCGGCAGGGGTAATTCACCCCTCCACTTT
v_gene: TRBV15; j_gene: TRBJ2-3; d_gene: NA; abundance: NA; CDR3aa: CATSLGTSTDTQYF; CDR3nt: TGTGCCACCAGCTTAGGGACAAGCACAGATACGCAGTATTTT
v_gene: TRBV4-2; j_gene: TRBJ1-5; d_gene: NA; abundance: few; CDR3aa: CASSQAGGGNQPQHF; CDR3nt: TGTGCCAGCAGCCAAGCCGGGGGCGGTAATCAGCCCCAGCATTTT
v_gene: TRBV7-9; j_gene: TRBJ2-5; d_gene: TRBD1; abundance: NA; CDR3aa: CASSQLFTGQGAWETQYF; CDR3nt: TGTGCCAGCAGCCAACTTTTCACGGGACAGGGGGCCTGGGAGACCCAGTACTTC
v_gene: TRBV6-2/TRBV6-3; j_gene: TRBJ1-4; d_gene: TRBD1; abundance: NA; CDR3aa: CASSSNRGQYEKLFF; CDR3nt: TGTGCCAGCAGTTCGAACAGGGGGCAGTATGAAAAACTGTTTTTT
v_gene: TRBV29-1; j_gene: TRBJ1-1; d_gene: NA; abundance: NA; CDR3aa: CSVRRGRTEAFF; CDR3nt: TGCAGCGTTAGGAGAGGACGGACTGAAGCTTTCTTT
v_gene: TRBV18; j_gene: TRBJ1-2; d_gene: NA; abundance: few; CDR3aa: CASSPPGGSYGYTF; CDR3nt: TGTGCCAGCTCACCACCGGGCGGGAGCTATGGCTACACCTTC
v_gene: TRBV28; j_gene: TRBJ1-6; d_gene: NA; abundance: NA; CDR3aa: CASSLLARNSPLHF; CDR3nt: TGTGCCAGCAGTTTACTCGCCAGAAATTCACCCCTCCACTTT
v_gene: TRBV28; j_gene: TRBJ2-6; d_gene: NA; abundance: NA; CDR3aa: CASSARVGANVLTF; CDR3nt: TGTGCCAGCTCCGCAAGGGTAGGGGCCAACGTCCTGACTTTC
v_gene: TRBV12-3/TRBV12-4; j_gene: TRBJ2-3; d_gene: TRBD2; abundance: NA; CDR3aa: CASPPLSGLAGRVGPDTQYF; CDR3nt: TGTGCCAGCCCACCCCTTTCGGGACTAGCGGGCAGAGTGGGACCAGATACGCAGTATTTT
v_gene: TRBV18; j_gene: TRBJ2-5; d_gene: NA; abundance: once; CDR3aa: CASSVTGLVLETQYF; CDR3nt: TGTGCCAGCTCAGTGACAGGACTAGTCTTGGAGACCCAGTACTTC
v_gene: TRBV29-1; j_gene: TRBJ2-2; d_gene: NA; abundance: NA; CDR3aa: CSVLVGGTGELFF; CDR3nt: TGCAGCGTCCTCGTGGGTGGCACCGGGGAGCTGTTTTTT
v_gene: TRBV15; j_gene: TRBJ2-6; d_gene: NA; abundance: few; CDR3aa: CATSRGGPSSGANVLTF; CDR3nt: TGTGCCACCAGCAGAGGGGGACCCAGCTCTGGGGCCAACGTCCTGACTTTC
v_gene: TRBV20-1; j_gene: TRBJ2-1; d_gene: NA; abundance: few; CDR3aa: CSARNGQWGNSYNEQFF; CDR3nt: TGCAGTGCTAGGAACGGACAGTGGGGAAACTCCTACAATGAGCAGTTCTTC
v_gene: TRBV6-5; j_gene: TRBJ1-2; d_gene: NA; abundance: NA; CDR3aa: CASSYSGGRNNYGYTF; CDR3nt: TGTGCCAGCAGTTACTCAGGGGGACGGAACAACTATGGCTACACCTTC
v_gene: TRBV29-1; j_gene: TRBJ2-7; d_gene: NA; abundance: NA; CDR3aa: CTLTWGSYEQYF; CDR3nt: TGCACCCTGACTTGGGGATCTTACGAGCAGTACTTC
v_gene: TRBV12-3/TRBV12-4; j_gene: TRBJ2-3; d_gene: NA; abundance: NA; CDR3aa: CASRKDGGRADTQYF; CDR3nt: TGTGCCAGCAGAAAGGACGGAGGGCGGGCAGATACGCAGTATTTT
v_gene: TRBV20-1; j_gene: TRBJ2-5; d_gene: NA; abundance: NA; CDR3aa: CSARDPRARQETQYF; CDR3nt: TGCAGTGCTAGAGATCCCAGGGCCCGCCAAGAGACCCAGTACTTC
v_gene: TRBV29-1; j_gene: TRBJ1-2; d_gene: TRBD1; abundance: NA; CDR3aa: CSVEGGGGQGAHGYTF; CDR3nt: TGCAGCGTTGAAGGCGGTGGGGGGCAGGGGGCGCATGGCTACACCTTC